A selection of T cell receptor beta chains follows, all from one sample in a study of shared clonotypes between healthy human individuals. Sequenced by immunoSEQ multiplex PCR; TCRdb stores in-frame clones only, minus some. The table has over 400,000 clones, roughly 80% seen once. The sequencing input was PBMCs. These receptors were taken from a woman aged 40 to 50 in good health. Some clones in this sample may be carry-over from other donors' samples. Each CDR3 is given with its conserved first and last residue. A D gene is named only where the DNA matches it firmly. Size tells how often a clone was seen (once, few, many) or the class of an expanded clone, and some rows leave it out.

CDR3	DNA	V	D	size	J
CASSALGTVAYEQYF	TGTGCCAGCAGTGCTCTCGGGACTGTAGCCTACGAGCAGTACTTC	TRBV6-1	.	once	TRBJ2-7
CASSPPGLTGELFF	TGCGCCAGCAGCCCGCCGGGACTCACCGGGGAGCTGTTTTTT	TRBV4-3	.	.	TRBJ2-2
CASSYEGASSYEQYF	TGTGCCAGCAGTTACGAAGGGGCAAGCTCCTACGAGCAGTACTTC	TRBV6-5	.	once	TRBJ2-7
CASSRPTGLAIEQYF	TGCGCCAGCAGCCGCCCAACGGGCCTTGCCATCGAGCAGTACTTC	TRBV4-1	.	once	TRBJ2-7
CASRRSVNNEQFF	TGTGCCAGCAGGAGGAGCGTGAACAATGAGCAGTTCTTC	TRBV28	.	.	TRBJ2-1
CASTLSGNYGYTF	TGTGCCAGCACCCTCAGCGGGAACTATGGCTACACCTTC	TRBV27	.	.	TRBJ1-2
CASSLQGARSNQPQHF	TGTGCCAGCAGCCTTCAGGGGGCGCGGAGCAATCAGCCCCAGCATTTT	TRBV5-6	TRBD1	.	TRBJ1-5
CASSPRAALGNEQFF	TGTGCCAGCAGTCCCCGTGCCGCACTGGGGAATGAGCAGTTCTTC	TRBV27	.	.	TRBJ2-1
CASSLRGTTYEQYF	TGTGCCAGCAGCTTAAGAGGGACTACCTACGAGCAGTACTTC	TRBV7-2	TRBD2	once	TRBJ2-7
CASSRDGRNYEQYF	TGTGCCAGCAGCAGGGACGGGAGGAACTACGAGCAGTACTTC	TRBV27	TRBD2	.	TRBJ2-7
CASSLTPTTQETQYF	TGTGCCAGCAGCTTAACGCCTACCACACAAGAGACCCAGTACTTC	TRBV7-2	.	.	TRBJ2-5
CASSLIEGGDTQYF	TGTGCCAGCAGCTTAATCGAGGGCGGAGATACGCAGTATTTT	TRBV7-8	.	.	TRBJ2-3
CASSFRGGTGELFF	TGTGCCAGCAGTTTTAGGGGGGGCACCGGGGAGCTGTTTTTT	TRBV7-2	.	.	TRBJ2-2
CASEGLTYNEQFF	TGTGCCAGCGAGGGGTTAACATACAATGAGCAGTTCTTC	TRBV2	.	.	TRBJ2-1
CSVEEVRGQPQHF	TGCAGCGTTGAAGAGGTACGAGGGCAGCCCCAGCATTTT	TRBV29-1	.	.	TRBJ1-5
CAWSKRYEQYF	TGTGCCTGGAGTAAAAGATACGAGCAGTACTTC	TRBV30	.	.	TRBJ2-7
CASSYPGTSGYEQYF	TGTGCCAGCAGTTACCCCGGGACTAGCGGATACGAGCAGTACTTC	TRBV6-5	TRBD2	.	TRBJ2-7
CATSLDRGLDTQYF	TGTGCCACCAGCCTAGACAGGGGGCTAGATACGCAGTATTTT	TRBV15	TRBD1	.	TRBJ2-3
CASSLLMNTEAFF	TGTGCCAGCTCACTCTTGATGAACACTGAAGCTTTCTTT	TRBV18	.	.	TRBJ1-1
CASSVATRDTQYF	TGTGCCAGCAGCGTAGCTACGAGAGATACGCAGTATTTT	TRBV9	.	once	TRBJ2-3
CASSSGLAGGSYNEQFF	TGTGCCAGCAGCTCCGGACTAGCGGGGGGCTCCTACAATGAGCAGTTCTTC	TRBV7-3	TRBD2	.	TRBJ2-1
CASTQGAPTGSHREQYF	TGCGCCAGCACCCAGGGTGCCCCGACAGGGAGCCATCGCGAGCAGTACTTC	TRBV10-1	TRBD1	few	TRBJ2-7
CASGKGHTDTQYF	TGTGCTAGTGGCAAGGGCCACACAGATACGCAGTATTTT	TRBV12-5	.	.	TRBJ2-3
CASSIGITYEQYF	TGTGCCAGCAGTATAGGGATAACCTACGAGCAGTACTTC	TRBV7-6	.	.	TRBJ2-7
CASRPTGENTGELFF	TGTGCCAGCAGGCCGACAGGGGAGAACACCGGGGAGCTGTTTTTT	TRBV28	TRBD1	.	TRBJ2-2
CASSYPGTEGYGYTF	TGTGCCAGCAGTTACCCCGGGACAGAGGGATATGGCTACACCTTC	TRBV6-5	TRBD1	.	TRBJ1-2
CASSEGTVSYNEQFF	TGTGCCAGCAGTGAAGGGACGGTCTCCTACAATGAGCAGTTCTTC	TRBV2	.	.	TRBJ2-1
CASNDNGAVNTEAFF	TGCGCCAGCAACGACAACGGGGCCGTAAACACTGAAGCTTTCTTT	TRBV5-1	.	few	TRBJ1-1
CASSAAPGGSTGELFF	TGTGCCAGCTCGGCAGCCCCGGGAGGAAGCACCGGGGAGCTGTTTTTT	TRBV7-8	TRBD2	.	TRBJ2-2
CATSSDARGPSGEQYF	TGTGCCACTTCCAGTGACGCGCGGGGACCATCGGGCGAGCAGTACTTC	TRBV2	.	.	TRBJ2-7
CASSSYDRSSYEQYF	TGTGCCAGCAGCTCGTATGACAGGAGTTCCTACGAGCAGTACTTC	TRBV28	.	.	TRBJ2-7
CASSLTYTGELFF	TGTGCCAGCAGCTTGACGTACACCGGGGAGCTGTTTTTT	TRBV7-9	.	.	TRBJ2-2
CSVGWGVGNTIYF	TGCAGCGTCGGATGGGGTGTTGGAAACACCATATATTTT	TRBV29-1	.	few	TRBJ1-3
CATSRSRGSNQPQHF	TGTGCCACCAGCAGGTCCCGGGGCAGCAATCAGCCCCAGCATTTT	TRBV15	.	.	TRBJ1-5
CASSFDRAHEQYF	TGCGCCAGCAGCTTCGACAGGGCCCACGAGCAGTACTTC	TRBV10-2	TRBD1	.	TRBJ2-7
CASSIRTTSYNEQFF	TGTGCCAGCAGCATCCGGACCACCTCCTACAATGAGCAGTTCTTC	TRBV11-3	.	.	TRBJ2-1
CATELGWQETQYF	TGTGCCACTGAATTGGGGTGGCAAGAGACCCAGTACTTC	TRBV28	.	.	TRBJ2-5
CASSVPTGELFF	TGTGCCAGCAGCGTCCCGACCGGGGAGCTGTTTTTT	TRBV9	.	.	TRBJ2-2
CASRVGVSYEQYF	TGTGCCAGCCGGGTGGGGGTCTCCTACGAGCAGTACTTC	TRBV28	.	.	TRBJ2-7
CASSYSPQGAEAFF	TGTGCCAGCAGTTACTCGCCCCAGGGGGCTGAAGCTTTCTTT	TRBV6-5	TRBD1	.	TRBJ1-1
CASSLEGGRRDTQYF	TGTGCCAGCAGTTTAGAGGGCGGGAGACGAGATACGCAGTATTTT	TRBV27	TRBD2	.	TRBJ2-3
CASSPGDPYEQYF	TGTGCCAGCTCACCCGGGGATCCCTACGAGCAGTACTTC	TRBV18	.	few	TRBJ2-7
CAWSHGDLGDYGYTF	TGTGCCTGGAGCCACGGGGACCTGGGGGACTATGGCTACACCTTC	TRBV30	.	once	TRBJ1-2
CASSGPGQGSQETQYF	TGCGCCAGCAGCGGACCGGGACAGGGGTCCCAAGAGACCCAGTACTTC	TRBV5-1	TRBD1	.	TRBJ2-5
CASSLLDRGNTEAFF	TGTGCCAGCAGTTTACTGGACAGGGGGAACACTGAAGCTTTCTTT	TRBV27	TRBD1	.	TRBJ1-1
CASTQALLQPQHF	TGTGCCAGCACTCAGGCTCTACTTCAGCCCCAGCATTTT	TRBV6-1	.	.	TRBJ1-5
CASSVGTVGETQYF	TGTGCCAGCAGCGTAGGGACAGTCGGGGAGACCCAGTACTTC	TRBV9	.	.	TRBJ2-5
CAWRRLAVGETQYF	TGTGCCTGGAGACGGCTAGCGGTGGGAGAGACCCAGTACTTC	TRBV30	TRBD2	.	TRBJ2-5
CASSLGSGRPFNEQFF	TGTGCCAGCAGTTTAGGTAGCGGGAGGCCCTTCAATGAGCAGTTCTTC	TRBV27	TRBD2	.	TRBJ2-1
CASTDWDTDEQYF	TGTGCCAGCACGGACTGGGATACCGACGAGCAGTACTTC	TRBV5-4	.	.	TRBJ2-7
CASSPTGQGVGNQPQHF	TGTGCCAGCAGTCCAACTGGACAGGGGGTAGGCAATCAGCCCCAGCATTTT	TRBV28	TRBD1	.	TRBJ1-5
CASSIVTGGIVEQFF	TGTGCCAGTAGTATAGTTACGGGAGGAATTGTTGAGCAGTTCTTC	TRBV19	TRBD2	.	TRBJ2-1
CASSYGTGDIMNTEAFF	TGTGCCAGCAGCTACGGGACAGGGGATATAATGAACACTGAAGCTTTCTTT	TRBV11-1	TRBD1	few	TRBJ1-1
CASSLDRVGETQYF	TGTGCCAGCAGCTTAGACAGGGTTGGGGAGACCCAGTACTTC	TRBV7-8	.	.	TRBJ2-5
CASTGGVYEQYF	TGTGCCAGCACGGGGGGCGTCTACGAGCAGTACTTC	TRBV25-1	.	.	TRBJ2-7